The 8 T cell receptor beta chains given below trace back to one sample, sequenced in a study of blood T cell repertoires in COVID-19. Generated by immunoSEQ multiplex PCR, the TCRdb table keeps only in-frame clones and is missing some. The table lists about 54,000 clones, roughly 84% of them singletons. The sequenced sample consisted of peripheral blood. These TCRs come from a man between 45 and 60 years old with active COVID-19.

The chain combines TRBV12-2 with TRBJ2-3; no DNA check was done on the table's D call, TRBD1. TRBV12-2 is annotated as a pseudogene. This CDR3 has 16 residues. The CDR3 loop is CASTPGQRTSTDTQYF. CDR3 sequence (DNA): TGTGCAAGTACACCGGGACAGAGAACTAGCACAGATACGCAGTATTTT.

This CDR3 is CAAGDADTEAFF. The DNA of the CDR3 is TGTGCCGCAGGGGATGCGGACACTGAAGCTTTCTTT. The chain is built from TRBV6-6 and TRBJ1-1, with D perhaps matching TRBD1 (6 bases). Germline assignment: CDR1 MNHNY and CDR2 SVGAGI (reference sequence). V dropped 11 bases and J dropped 3 bases, with 13 bases sitting between them. The CDR3 has 12 residues.

Here the CDR3 DNA reads TGTGCCAGCAGTTCAGGGGGGCAGTATTTT. Its translation: CASSSGGQYF. V is TRBV2 and J is TRBJ2-3, with TRBD1 matching 7 bases. The CDR3 is made up of 10 amino acids. Per the germline V gene, CDR1 is SNHLY and CDR2 is FYNNEI. The V and J ends lost 5 bases and 11 bases, in that order; junction bases with no gene match: 1.

This clone turned up a few times. The genes are TRBV28 and TRBJ2-7; 12 bases agree with TRBD2. Germline-derived CDR1 and CDR2 are MDHEN and SYDVKM. The V segment lost 6 bases and the J segment 3 bases; nucleotides outside the gene matches: 6. CDR3 length: 15 residues. The CDR3 nucleotides are TGTGCCAGCAGCTCCGGACTAGCGGGAATCTACGAGCAGTACTTC. Amino acids: CASSSGLAGIYEQYF.

The chain couples TRBV6-6 to TRBJ2-3; tentative D call: TRBD2 (5 bases). This CDR3 comprises 15 residues. Between the trimmed V and J ends, which lost 7 bases and 4 bases, there was a span of 18 bases. Germline lookup yields CDR1 MNHNY and CDR2 SVGAGI (reference sequence). CDR3 amino acids: CASTSGSTSADTQYF. CDR3 bases: TGTGCCAGCACCTCGGGGTCAACGAGCGCAGATACGCAGTATTTT.

The chain employs TRBV28 and TRBJ1-1; a weak D match, TRBD1 (5 bases). This CDR3 region has 15 residues. Germline V CDR1 and CDR2: MDHEN, SYDVKM. Trimming took off 1 base at V and 1 base at J, with 10 bases between the two ends. CDR3 coding DNA: TGTGCCAGCAGTTTATATTTCAGGGAGAACACTGAAGCTTTCTTT. Translation gives CASSLYFRENTEAFF.

The genes are TRBV4-1 and TRBJ2-3, with 7 positions matching TRBD2. Germline V CDR1 and CDR2: MGHRA, YSYEKL. V lost 7 bases and J lost 0; bases outside the gene matches: 13. The CDR3 covers 17 residues. This CDR3 is CASTLSPWGGSTDTQYF. The DNA of the CDR3 is TGCGCCAGCACCCTCTCCCCCTGGGGGGGTAGCACAGATACGCAGTATTTT.

The rearrangement uses TRBV28 and TRBJ2-5; 7 bases are a match to TRBD1. This CDR3 spans 15 amino acids. The junction had 6 bases not matched to a gene; V was cut back by 4 bases and J by 1 base. Germline CDR1 MDHEN, CDR2 SYDVKM. The CDR3 loop reads CASSSLRGTQETQYF. The DNA for the CDR3 is TGTGCCAGCAGTTCCCTCAGGGGGACCCAAGAGACCCAGTACTTC.